These 23 T cell receptor beta chains were all obtained from the same sample, sequenced in a study of T cells in Graves' hyperthyroidism and ophthalmopathy. TCR beta CDR3 region amplification was performed from RNA transcripts. A first-round RT-PCR of the TCR CDR3 used the HTBI primer set. TCRdb recomputed calls from the multiplex PCR reads with MiXCR, one row per CDR3 protein. The data show over 500,000 distinct CDR3 sequences, 40% to 55% seen once. Sequencing was performed on peripheral blood or thyroid tissue (not recorded which). These receptors all stem from an adult woman with Graves' disease, either hyperthyroidism or ophthalmopathy (not recorded which).

The chain links TRBV2 to TRBJ1-2, with 8 bases matching TRBD1. The CDR3 runs to 15 residues. Germline values: CDR1 SNHLY, CDR2 FYNNEI. V dropped 6 bases and J dropped 7; count of bases not matched to a gene: 13. The CDR3 DNA reads as TGTGCCAGCAGCCAAGATCCCCAGGGGGCCACTGGCTACACCTTC. Residues: CASSQDPQGATGYTF.

The V and J genes are TRBV20-1 and TRBJ2-7; no definite D call. Germline loops: CDR1 DFQATT, CDR2 SNEGSKA (reference sequence). V was pared by 8 bases and J by 0 bases, with 5 bases between. The CDR3 runs 10 residues. The CDR3: CSPSSYEQYF. CDR3 nucleotides: TGCAGTCCCTCCTCCTACGAGCAGTACTTC.

The chain carries TRBV19 and TRBJ2-7; possibly TRBD1 for D (5 bases). Trimming cost V 4 bases and J 1 base, with 11 bases left between them. CDR3 length equals 14 residues. Germline values: CDR1 LNHDA, CDR2 SQIVND (reference sequence). CDR3 sequence (DNA): TGTGCCAGTAGTACGGCTGGGGCTTCCTACGAGCAGTACTTC. It is translated as CASSTAGASYEQYF.

V and J are TRBV4-1 and TRBJ2-5; the D is unclear. V lost 2 bases and J 5 bases, leaving 6 bases between the germline ends. The CDR3 has 12 amino acids. Germline CDR1 reads MGHRA; CDR2 reads YSYEKL. CDR3 nucleotides: TGCGCCAGCAGCCAACCCGCCGAGACCCAGTACTTC. Its protein is CASSQPAETQYF.

This chain joins TRBV29-1 and TRBJ2-7; weak D call: TRBD1 (6 bases). The V gene lost 8 bases and the J gene lost 1 base, with 9 bases spanning the gap. The CDR3 consists of 11 residues. Germline CDR1 reads SQVTM; CDR2 reads ANQGSEA. The CDR3 DNA is TGCAGCCAAGGGGGTTCCTACGAGCAGTACTTC. It encodes CSQGGSYEQYF.

This sequence joins TRBV29-1 and TRBJ2-7, with 7 positions matching TRBD1. Germline V gives CDR1 SQVTM, CDR2 ANQGSEA. There are 12 residues in the CDR3. V shed 8 bases, J shed 2 bases, and the junction held 6 bases outside the gene matches. The DNA for the CDR3 is TGCAGCTTGGTAGGGGGCCCCTACGAGCAGTACTTC. Translated, it gives CSLVGGPYEQYF.

The chain is built from TRBV29-1 and TRBJ2-7; TRBD1 aligns across 7 bases. The CDR3 runs 13 residues. The germline V gene encodes CDR1 SQVTM and CDR2 ANQGSEA. The J segment lost 6 bases and the V segment lost 6 bases, leaving 11 bases of the junction unmatched. This CDR3 reads CSVNRQGGVEQYF. CDR3 DNA sequence: TGCAGCGTGAACCGACAGGGTGGGGTCGAGCAGTACTTC.

J is TRBJ1-1 and V is TRBV6-5; D is perhaps TRBD1 (6 bases). V lost 5 bases and J 5 bases, leaving 15 bases between the germline ends. The CDR3 runs 14 residues. The germline CDR1 and CDR2 sequences are MNHEY and SVGAGI. The CDR3, as DNA: TGTGCCAGCAGTGAAGGGGGGGGAGCGACTGAAGCTTTCTTT. Translation: CASSEGGGATEAFF.

V gene TRBV10-2 combines with J gene TRBJ2-7, with 8 bases aligning to TRBD2. V lost 9 bases, J lost 9 bases, and 7 bases stayed unmatched. CDR1 is WSHSY, CDR2 SAAADI, per germline. CDR3 length equals 11 residues. The CDR3 DNA reads TGCGCCAGTTCCGGGACTAGGATGCAGTACTTC. Encoded protein: CASSGTRMQYF.

The CDR3 DNA sequence: TGTGCCAGCATGGACAGGGGAAGCAATCAGCCCCAGCATTTT. The encoded protein is CASMDRGSNQPQHF. The gene calls are TRBV6-1 and TRBJ1-5, with TRBD1 matching over 9 bases. The CDR3 loop spans 14 amino acids. Unmatched junction bases numbered 2, after V lost 7 bases and J lost 1 base. Germline V gene lookup returns CDR1 MNHNS and CDR2 SASEGT.

This rearrangement joins TRBV29-1 to TRBJ1-3, with D uncertain. V was shortened by 6 bases and J by 1 base, with 7 bases between the two germline ends. CDR3 length: 12 amino acids. CDR1 is SQVTM and CDR2 is ANQGSEA in the germline V gene. CDR3 bases: TGCAGCGTAAAAGGATCTGGAAACACCATATATTTT. This gives the protein CSVKGSGNTIYF.

This sequence joins TRBV19 and TRBJ2-7; 10 nucleotides align to TRBD1. J lost 3 bases, V lost 3 bases, and 8 bases had no gene match. The CDR3 sequence is 16 residues long. From germline, CDR1 is LNHDA and CDR2 SQIVND (reference sequence). CDR3 residues: CASSIGQGVFHYEQYF. The CDR3 DNA sequence: TGTGCCAGTAGTATTGGACAGGGGGTGTTCCACTACGAGCAGTACTTC. Full variable domain (rest looked up from reference TRBV19 and TRBJ2-7): DGGITQSPKYLFRKEGQNVTLSCEQNLNHDAMYWYRQDPGQGLRLIYYSQIVNDFQKGDIAEGYSVSREKKESFPLTVTSAQKNPTAFYLCASSIGQGVFHYEQYFGPGTRLTVT.

This clonotype was recorded at least ten times. The V call is TRBV27, the J call TRBJ2-5, with D possibly matching TRBD1 (5 bases). Trimming took 6 bases from V and 4 from J, leaving 18 bases between them. From germline, CDR1 is MNHEY and CDR2 SMNVEV (reference sequence). CDR3 size: 15 residues. The CDR3 here is CASSPKQVGRETQYF. For the CDR3, the DNA is TGTGCCAGCAGCCCGAAACAGGTTGGACGAGAGACCCAGTACTTC.

This clonotype was seen at least ten times. V is TRBV5-1 and J is TRBJ2-7, with D possibly being TRBD1 or TRBD2 (6 bases each). The CDR3 has 14 residues. Trimming pared 1 base from V and 3 bases from J, leaving 11 bases between. Germline assignment: CDR1 SGHRS and CDR2 YFSETQ. CDR3 region: CASSLKGGIYEQYF. In DNA, the CDR3 is TGCGCCAGCAGCTTGAAGGGGGGAATCTACGAGCAGTACTTC.

CDR3 nucleotides: TGCAGTGCTAGAGAGGTGGGCAGCTACTTGCCCCAGTACTTC. Protein sequence: CSAREVGSYLPQYF. The V gene is TRBV20-1, the J gene TRBJ2-5; D is uncertain. V lost 0 bases, J lost 9 bases, and 17 bases lay in between. The CDR3 loop spans 14 amino acids. Germline CDR1 and CDR2: DFQATT and SNEGSKA (reference sequence).

This clonotype has more than one count but fewer than ten. The chain uses TRBV20-1 and TRBJ2-1; possible D gene TRBD2, 7 bases. The CDR3 is made up of 13 amino acids. The V gene's germline CDR1 is DFQATT and CDR2 SNEGSKA (reference sequence). The V gene lost 3 bases and the J gene lost 3 bases, with 9 bases spanning the gap. CDR3 in DNA: TGCAGTGCTAGGGGGGGGCTCTACAATGAGCAGTTCTTC. Its translation is CSARGGLYNEQFF.

The chain recombines TRBV12-3 or TRBV12-4 with TRBJ1-3; D is perhaps TRBD1 (6 bases). The ends were cut back, 4 bases at V and 0 bases at J, with 10 bases in the middle. The CDR3 has 15 amino acids. CDR3 sequence: CASSSGGPSGNTIYF. CDR3 DNA: TGTGCCAGCAGTTCTGGGGGGCCCTCTGGAAACACCATATATTTT.

The J gene is TRBJ2-5, the V gene TRBV7-9; TRBD1 matches at 8 bases. In germline, CDR1 is SEHNR, CDR2 FQNEAQ (reference sequence). Losses at the gene ends were 5 bases for V and 4 bases for J; bases not matched to a gene: 12. The CDR3 extends over 16 amino acids. CDR3 nucleotide sequence: TGTGCCAGCAGCCACCGGGACAGGAGGGCGGGAGAGACCCAGTACTTC. Translating it yields CASSHRDRRAGETQYF.

This clonotype was counted between two and nine times. The V call is TRBV7-9, the J call TRBJ1-4; 11 bases fit TRBD1. The germline CDR1 and CDR2 sequences are SEHNR and FQNEAQ (reference sequence). CDR3 size: 15 residues. The V segment lost 5 bases and the J segment 8 bases; nucleotides outside the gene matches: 7. The CDR3 is CASSAWTGGLEKLFF. CDR3 sequence (DNA): TGTGCCAGCAGCGCGTGGACAGGGGGCTTGGAAAAACTGTTTTTT. The full variable domain, completed using reference TRBV7-9 and TRBJ1-4, is DTGVSQNPRHKITKRGQNVTFRCDPISEHNRLYWYRQTLGQGPEFLTYFQNEAQLEKSRLLSDRFSAERPKGSFSTLEIQRTEQGDSAMYLCASSAWTGGLEKLFFGSGTQLSVL.

This clonotype was counted ten times or more. The chain is built from TRBV20-1 and TRBJ2-5; the match to TRBD1 covers 8 bases. Per germline, CDR1 DFQATT and CDR2 SNEGSKA (reference sequence). V lost 5 bases and J lost 4; bases outside the gene matches: 6. This CDR3 is 13 amino acids long. The CDR3 coding sequence is TGCAGTGCTCAACTGGACAGGGTAGAGACCCAGTACTTC. Encoded protein: CSAQLDRVETQYF.

The chain has TRBV15 and TRBJ2-7; 8 bases are a match to TRBD2. V was pared by 5 bases and J by 5 bases, with 14 bases of the junction left unmatched. Germline CDR1 and CDR2: LNHNV and YYDKDF (reference sequence). This CDR3 is built from 16 residues. The DNA of the CDR3 is TGTGCCACCAGCCCTAGGCAGGCGGGAGGTCGAGACGAGCAGTACTTC. It yields the protein CATSPRQAGGRDEQYF.

This sequence joins TRBV7-9 and TRBJ2-5; perhaps TRBD2 as D (5 bases). V was shortened by 4 bases and J by 5 bases, with 14 bases between the two germline ends. The CDR3 loop spans 14 amino acids. The germline gives CDR1 SEHNR, CDR2 FQNEAQ (reference sequence). The CDR3 sequence: CASSSVGEWETQYF. The CDR3 DNA reads as TGTGCCAGCAGCTCCGTGGGAGAGTGGGAGACCCAGTACTTC. Full variable domain (outside the CDR3, taken from reference TRBV7-9 and TRBJ2-5): DTGVSQNPRHKITKRGQNVTFRCDPISEHNRLYWYRQTLGQGPEFLTYFQNEAQLEKSRLLSDRFSAERPKGSFSTLEIQRTEQGDSAMYLCASSSVGEWETQYFGPGTRLLVL.

This chain uses TRBV24-1 with TRBJ1-2; unclear D gene. CDR1 and CDR2 from the germline V gene are KGHDR and SFDVKD. The CDR3 runs 13 residues. Trimming removed 4 bases at V and 3 bases at J, with 8 bases between. The CDR3 DNA reads as TGTGCCACCAGTGAATGGACGGACTATGGCTACACCTTC. Encoded protein: CATSEWTDYGYTF.